These 13 T cell receptor beta chains were sequenced from one sample in a study of beta chain features in type 1 diabetes. As every portion of the isolated RNA was reverse transcribed, the sequencing read expressed TCRB transcripts. Measured with immunoSEQ multiplex PCR; TCRdb has only the in-frame clones, and not every one. The repertoire holds hundreds of thousands of clones, with around 9.6% as singletons. Sequenced material: naive CD4+ T cells from blood. These receptors all come from a woman younger than 35 in good health.

This clone was picked up a small number of times. The chain joins TRBV14 to TRBJ2-7; D not resolved. Germline loops: CDR1 SGHDN, CDR2 FVKESK. V lost 4 bases to trimming and J lost 2 bases, with 9 bases between them. The CDR3 loop spans 13 amino acids. The CDR3 coding sequence is TGTGCCAGCAGCCCCCCAGACACCTACGAGCAGTACTTC. This sequence encodes CASSPPDTYEQYF. Full variable domain (remainder filled in from reference TRBV14 and TRBJ2-7): EAGVTQFPSHSVIEKGQTVTLRCDPISGHDNLYWYRRVMGKEIKFLLHFVKESKQDESGMPNNRFLAERTGGTYSTLKVQPAELEDSGVYFCASSPPDTYEQYFGPGTRLTVT.

V usage is TRBV19 and J usage is TRBJ1-1; TRBD1 agrees at 8 bases. CDR1 is LNHDA and CDR2 is SQIVND in the germline V gene (reference sequence). With 6 bases clipped from V and 1 base from J, the junction kept 4 bases outside the gene matches. This CDR3 is built from 14 residues. The CDR3 DNA reads TGTGCCAGTAGAGTACAGGGGGAGAACACTGAAGCTTTCTTT. As protein: CASRVQGENTEAFF.

The chain recombines TRBV30 with TRBJ1-5; D might be TRBD1 (5 bases). The CDR3 length is 13 residues. The V gene's germline CDR1 is GTSNPN and CDR2 SVGIG (reference sequence). The V end lost 3 bases, the J end lost 7 bases, and 13 bases lay between the germline ends. CDR3 protein: CAWRQEREQPQHF. The CDR3 DNA is TGTGCCTGGAGACAGGAAAGAGAGCAGCCCCAGCATTTT.

This chain links TRBV5-1 with TRBJ1-5, with TRBD1 matching over 7 bases. This CDR3 has 15 residues. The ends lost 0 bases at V and 6 bases at J; junction bases unmatched: 6. Germline V gives CDR1 SGHRS, CDR2 YFSETQ. Here the CDR3 DNA reads TGCGCCAGCAGCTTGGAAGGAGGGGGCAGTCAGCCCCAGCATTTT. It is translated as CASSLEGGGSQPQHF. Filled out from reference TRBV5-1 and TRBJ1-5, the complete variable domain reads KAGVTQTPRYLIKTRGQQVTLSCSPISGHRSVSWYQQTPGQGLQFLFEYFSETQRNKGNFPGRFSGRQFSNSRSEMNVSTLELGDSALYLCASSLEGGGSQPQHFGDGTRLSIL.

J is TRBJ2-3 and V is TRBV19; D is unresolved. The CDR3 totals 14 residues. The V end lost 3 bases, the J end lost 1 base, and 8 bases lay between the germline ends. Germline V gene sequence: CDR1 LNHDA, CDR2 SQIVND (reference sequence). In DNA, the CDR3 is TGTGCCAGTAGTATTAGTCTGCGCACAGATACGCAGTATTTT. Its translation: CASSISLRTDTQYF.

CDR3 nucleotide sequence: TGTGCCTGGAGGGGGGACAGATCATATGGCTACACCTTC. Protein: CAWRGDRSYGYTF. J is TRBJ1-2 and V is TRBV30; TRBD1 aligns across 7 bases. Germline CDR1 reads GTSNPN; CDR2 reads SVGIG (reference sequence). V lost 3 bases to trimming and J lost 5 bases; unmatched junction nucleotides: 6. This CDR3 contains 13 residues. Drawing the rest from reference TRBV30 and TRBJ1-2, the complete variable domain is SQTIHQWPATLVQPVGSPLSLECTVEGTSNPNLYWYRQAAGRGLQLLFYSVGIGQISSEVPQNLSASRPQDRQFILSSKKLLLSDSGFYLCAWRGDRSYGYTFGSGTRLTVV.

This sequence joins TRBV5-1 and TRBJ2-3; 8 nucleotides line up with TRBD1. J was trimmed by 2 bases and V by 4 bases; bases with no gene match: 6. Germline assignment: CDR1 SGHRS and CDR2 YFSETQ. This CDR3 contains 15 residues. Written as DNA, the CDR3 is TGCGCCAGCAGCCGGGGACAGGCTTACACAGATACGCAGTATTTT. Protein: CASSRGQAYTDTQYF.

Only a few counts were recorded for this clone. The chain has TRBV6-5 and TRBJ2-7, with TRBD1 as a possible D gene (5 bases). Per germline, CDR1 MNHEY and CDR2 SVGAGI. Trimming cost V 2 bases and J 1 base, with 6 bases left between them. The CDR3 spans 13 residues. The CDR3 reads CASSYDSSYEQYF. The CDR3 DNA is TGTGCCAGCAGTTACGACAGTTCCTACGAGCAGTACTTC.

This clone turned up a few times. V usage is TRBV6-1 and J usage is TRBJ2-1; 13 bases agree with TRBD2. In germline, CDR1 is MNHNS, CDR2 SASEGT. Germline trimming cut 1 base from V and 6 bases from J; bases unmatched to any gene: 0. CDR3 length: 15 residues. The CDR3 DNA sequence: TGTGCCAGCAGTGAAGGGACTAGCGGGAGCAATGAGCAGTTCTTC. Encoded protein: CASSEGTSGSNEQFF.

This rearrangement joins TRBV2 to TRBJ2-3; 14 positions match TRBD2. CDR3 size: 15 residues. Trimming removed 6 bases from V and 7 bases from J; junction bases left unmatched: 6. Germline-derived CDR1 and CDR2 are SNHLY and FYNNEI. The CDR3 bases are TGTGCCAGCAGGGCGACTAGCGGGGGGGCTAATACGCAGTATTTT. Amino acids: CASRATSGGANTQYF.

With respect to this clone: Other nucleotide sequences in the sample specify the same CDR3. CDR3 DNA sequence: TGCGCCAGCAGCTTGGCAGTCATGAACACTGAAGCTTTCTTT. This translates into CASSLAVMNTEAFF. The genes are TRBV5-1 and TRBJ1-1; D not resolved. CDR3 length: 14 residues. Germline CDR1 reads SGHRS; CDR2 reads YFSETQ. V gave up 0 bases and J gave up 0 bases, with 6 bases separating them.

The chain couples TRBV7-2 to TRBJ2-7; D is possibly TRBD2 (5 bases). Germline assignment: CDR1 SGHTA and CDR2 FQGNSA. Trimming removed 6 bases from V and 4 bases from J, with 10 bases in between. This CDR3 contains 12 residues. This CDR3 is CASSSRGYEQYF. DNA for the CDR3: TGTGCCAGCAGTTCCCGGGGTTACGAGCAGTACTTC.

This clone turned up a few times. This chain links TRBV9 with TRBJ2-5, with 13 nucleotides matching TRBD2. Germline V gene sequence: CDR1 SGDLS, CDR2 YYNGEE. This CDR3 has 15 residues. V was pared by 3 bases and J by 5 bases, with 4 bases of the junction left unmatched. CDR3 sequence (DNA): TGTGCCAGCAGCGCTGGACTAGCGGGAGTTGAGACCCAGTACTTC. This codes for CASSAGLAGVETQYF.